The T cell receptor (beta chain) described here comes from a study of blood T cell repertoires in COVID-19. The CDR3 length is 14 residues. V lost 1 base to trimming and J lost 1 base; unmatched junction nucleotides: 0. The germline V gene has CDR1 LGHDT and CDR2 YNNKEL (reference sequence). Under the authors' procedure: Quantification of nucleated cells was approximated via reference gene primer amplification. This table comes from immunoSEQ multiplex PCR, and its TCRdb copy is limited to in-frame clones, with some not included. The D gene and trimming were derived from the DNA, and the V and J assignments and clone size from that table. The data contain fewer than 70,000 clones, roughly 85% of them seen just once; the ten biggest clones take up roughly 25%.

The origin of this receptor is a man aged 45-65 years with acute or convalescent COVID-19. Sequenced material: peripheral blood. The gene calls are TRBV3-1 (or the pseudogene TRBV3-2) and TRBJ2-5, with 7 bases aligning to TRBD1. The CDR3 region has the DNA TGTGCCAGCAGCCAAGGGGACAGCCAAGAGACCCAGTACTTC. Its protein product is CASSQGDSQETQYF.